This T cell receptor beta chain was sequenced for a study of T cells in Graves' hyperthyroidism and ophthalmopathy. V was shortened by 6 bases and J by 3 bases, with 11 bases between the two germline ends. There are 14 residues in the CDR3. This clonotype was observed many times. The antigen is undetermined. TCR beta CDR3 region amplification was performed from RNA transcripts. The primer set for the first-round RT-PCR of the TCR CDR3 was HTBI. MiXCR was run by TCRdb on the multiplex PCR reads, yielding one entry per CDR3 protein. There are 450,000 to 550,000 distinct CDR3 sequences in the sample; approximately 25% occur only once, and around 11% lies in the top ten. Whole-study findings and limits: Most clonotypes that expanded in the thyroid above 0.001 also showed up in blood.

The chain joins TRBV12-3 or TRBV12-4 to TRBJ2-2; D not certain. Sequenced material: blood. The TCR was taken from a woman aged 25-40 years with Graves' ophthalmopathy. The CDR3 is CASREEPHTGELFF. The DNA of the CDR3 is TGTGCCAGCAGAGAAGAACCCCACACCGGGGAGCTGTTTTTT.